A selection of T cell receptor beta chains follows, all from one sample in a study of CD8 T cells in ankylosing spondylitis. TCRdb re-analysed the 5' RACE reads in MiXCR, keeping a single row per CDR3 protein. The repertoire holds around 130,000 distinct CDR3 sequences, with around 7% as singletons. The sequenced material came from blood, either unsorted or a sorted T cell fraction (not recorded which). These receptors all stem from a male donor with ankylosing spondylitis or in good health (not recorded which). CDR3s include the opening cysteine and the closing phenylalanine or tryptophan. The order of the fields is V gene, clone size, D gene, J gene, CDR3 protein, CDR3 DNA. The D gene is left open where the match is weak. Clone size appears in some rows only: once, few, many, or a class for an expanded clone.

v_gene: TRBV25-1
abundance: many
d_gene: -
j_gene: TRBJ2-7
CDR3aa: CASSSHEHRYEQYF
CDR3nt: TGTGCCAGCAGCTCTCATGAGCACCGCTACGAGCAGTACTTC

v_gene: TRBV18
abundance: many
d_gene: TRBD2
j_gene: TRBJ2-7
CDR3aa: CASSPASGQSYEQYF
CDR3nt: TGTGCCAGCTCACCAGCTAGCGGGCAGTCCTACGAGCAGTACTTC

v_gene: TRBV7-2
abundance: many
d_gene: -
j_gene: TRBJ2-1
CDR3aa: CASSWGQNNEQFF
CDR3nt: TGTGCCAGCAGCTGGGGGCAGAACAATGAGCAGTTCTTC

v_gene: TRBV20-1
abundance: many
d_gene: -
j_gene: TRBJ2-5
CDR3aa: CSARDQGKQETQYF
CDR3nt: TGCAGTGCTAGAGACCAGGGGAAACAAGAGACCCAGTACTTC

v_gene: TRBV28
abundance: many
d_gene: TRBD2
j_gene: TRBJ2-1
CDR3aa: CASISSGSYNEQFF
CDR3nt: TGTGCCAGCATATCCAGCGGGAGTTACAATGAGCAGTTCTTC

v_gene: TRBV7-9
abundance: many
d_gene: TRBD1
j_gene: TRBJ2-3
CDR3aa: CASNLDRYTDTQYF
CDR3nt: TGTGCCAGCAACCTGGACAGGTATACAGATACGCAGTATTTT

v_gene: TRBV20-1
abundance: many
d_gene: TRBD2
j_gene: TRBJ2-2
CDR3aa: CSARGGLAGVTGELFF
CDR3nt: TGCAGTGCTAGAGGGGGACTAGCGGGAGTCACCGGGGAGCTGTTTTTT

v_gene: TRBV10-3
abundance: many
d_gene: TRBD2
j_gene: TRBJ2-1
CDR3aa: CATRASGIKGDEQFF
CDR3nt: TGTGCCACCCGGGCTAGCGGGATAAAGGGGGATGAGCAGTTCTTC

v_gene: TRBV7-2
abundance: many
d_gene: TRBD2
j_gene: TRBJ2-5
CDR3aa: CASSSTSGRYQETQYF
CDR3nt: TGTGCCAGCAGCTCGACTAGCGGTCGGTACCAAGAGACCCAGTACTTC

v_gene: TRBV5-6
abundance: many
d_gene: -
j_gene: TRBJ2-2
CDR3aa: CASSSPGPNTGELFF
CDR3nt: TGTGCCAGCAGCTCACCGGGCCCGAACACCGGGGAGCTGTTTTTT

v_gene: TRBV12-3/TRBV12-4
abundance: many
d_gene: TRBD2
j_gene: TRBJ2-5
CDR3aa: CASSFGGRAGETQYF
CDR3nt: TGTGCCAGCAGTTTCGGCGGGAGGGCCGGTGAGACCCAGTACTTC

v_gene: TRBV5-1
abundance: -
d_gene: -
j_gene: TRBJ1-2
CDR3aa: CASIGVSSGSYGYTF
CDR3nt: TGCGCCAGCATTGGAGTGTCGTCAGGTAGTTATGGCTACACCTTC